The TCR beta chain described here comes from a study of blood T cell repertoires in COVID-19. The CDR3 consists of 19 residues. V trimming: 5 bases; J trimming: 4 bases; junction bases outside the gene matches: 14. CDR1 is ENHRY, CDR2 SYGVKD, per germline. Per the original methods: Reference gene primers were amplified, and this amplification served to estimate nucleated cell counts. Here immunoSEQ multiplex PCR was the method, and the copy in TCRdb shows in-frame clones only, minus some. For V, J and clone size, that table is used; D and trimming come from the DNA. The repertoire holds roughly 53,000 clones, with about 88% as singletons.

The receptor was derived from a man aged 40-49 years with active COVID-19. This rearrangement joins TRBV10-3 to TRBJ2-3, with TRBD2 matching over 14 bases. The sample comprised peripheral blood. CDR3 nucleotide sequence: TGTGCCATCAGTCACGCGAAGGGGACTAGCGGGAGCTTCCCAGATACGCAGTATTTT. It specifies CAISHAKGTSGSFPDTQYF.